Listed below are T cell receptor beta chains from one sample, sequenced in a study of T-cell memory formation after mild COVID-19. MiXCR, run by TCRdb on the 5' RACE reads, gives a single entry per CDR3 protein. The sample lists more than 350,000 distinct CDR3 sequences, about 21% occurring once. The material sequenced was PBMCs or a T cell subset sorted from them (not recorded which). All receptors come from an adult woman who had mild COVID-19 (a few samples of this study predate the infection). Cell type and time point are not known. CDR3s include the opening cysteine and the closing phenylalanine or tryptophan. D genes are given only for firm matches. Expanded clones get a size class; other rows say once, few or many, or leave the size out.

j_call v_call d_call clone_size cdr3_aa cdr3_nt
TRBJ1-5 TRBV25-1 TRBD1 . CASSADRAQPQHF TGTGCCAGCAGTGCCGACAGGGCTCAGCCCCAGCATTTT
TRBJ2-7 TRBV29-1 TRBD2 few CSVSGTSGDSYEQYF TGCAGCGTGTCCGGGACTAGCGGGGATTCCTACGAGCAGTACTTC
TRBJ2-6 TRBV4-1 . few CASSQETAFSGANVLTF TGCGCCAGCAGCCAAGAGACAGCGTTCTCTGGGGCCAACGTCCTGACTTTC
TRBJ2-3 TRBV20-1 . . CSASYGTGRSQDTQYF TGCAGTGCATCCTATGGCACAGGGAGGTCCCAAGATACGCAGTATTTT
TRBJ2-5 TRBV10-2 . . CASSTGRQPLVTQYF TGCGCCAGCAGTACTGGGAGACAGCCCCTGGTGACCCAGTACTTC
TRBJ2-3 TRBV5-6 . . CASSPGGIVESTDTQYF TGTGCCAGCAGCCCGGGCGGTATCGTGGAGAGCACAGATACGCAGTATTTT
TRBJ1-5 TRBV7-2 . . CASSSPVPGSGQPQHF TGTGCCAGCAGCTCTCCGGTCCCAGGCTCGGGTCAGCCCCAGCATTTT
TRBJ2-7 TRBV4-3 TRBD2 few CASSQGLAGGYEQYF TGCGCCAGCAGCCAGGGACTAGCGGGAGGGTACGAGCAGTACTTC
TRBJ1-1 TRBV24-1 . . CAVRWGASTEAFF TGTGCCGTACGGTGGGGGGCGAGCACTGAAGCTTTCTTT
TRBJ2-1 TRBV7-2 . few CASSPTRAYNEQFF TGTGCCAGCAGCCCAACGCGGGCATACAATGAGCAGTTCTTC
TRBJ2-7 TRBV6-6 . few CASKTGSSYEQYF TGTGCCAGTAAGACCGGGAGCTCCTACGAGCAGTACTTC
TRBJ2-1 TRBV5-6 TRBD2 . CASSADPGLAGNEQFF TGTGCCAGCAGCGCGGATCCGGGACTAGCGGGCAATGAGCAGTTCTTC
TRBJ1-1 TRBV9 . . CASSVGESGHTEAFF TGTGCCAGCAGCGTAGGGGAATCGGGGCACACTGAAGCTTTCTTT
TRBJ2-1 TRBV3-1 TRBD1 . CASSPGTGGTRNEQFF TGTGCCAGCAGCCCGGGGACAGGGGGGACTAGGAATGAGCAGTTCTTC
TRBJ2-5 TRBV29-1 TRBD2 . CSVRGGGELTQYF TGCAGCGTCCGCGGGGGGGGGGAGCTGACCCAGTACTTC
TRBJ2-2 TRBV5-4 . many CASSWDSAELFF TGTGCCAGCAGCTGGGACTCCGCGGAGCTGTTTTTT
TRBJ2-5 TRBV12-3/TRBV12-4 . . CASSLVGVQETQYF TGTGCCAGCAGTTTAGTGGGGGTCCAAGAGACCCAGTACTTC
TRBJ2-3 TRBV6-4 . . CASSDSMLTDTQYF TGTGCCAGCAGTGACTCGATGCTGACAGATACGCAGTATTTT
TRBJ2-7 TRBV9 . few CASSWGGSHEQYF TGTGCCAGCAGCTGGGGGGGCTCCCACGAGCAGTACTTC
TRBJ2-1 TRBV7-8 . few CASSPNDGMGEQFF TGTGCCAGCAGCCCGAACGACGGGATGGGTGAGCAGTTCTTC
TRBJ2-2 TRBV12-3/TRBV12-4 . few CASSFRPGELFF TGTGCCAGCAGTTTCCGGCCCGGGGAGCTGTTTTTT
TRBJ2-7 TRBV10-3 . few CAARPEGYEQYF TGTGCCGCCCGCCCCGAAGGGTACGAGCAGTACTTC
TRBJ2-3 TRBV7-2 . few CASSVTPGSWDTQYF TGTGCCAGCAGCGTGACTCCGGGATCGTGGGATACGCAGTATTTT
TRBJ1-4 TRBV5-1 . many CASSLADPGRDEKLFF TGCGCCAGCAGCTTGGCCGATCCAGGGAGGGACGAAAAACTGTTTTTT
TRBJ2-3 TRBV19 TRBD2 few CASSRRLAGANTQYF TGTGCCAGTAGTAGACGACTAGCGGGGGCTAATACGCAGTATTTT
TRBJ2-1 TRBV5-1 TRBD2 few CASGPGLETPSTYNEQFF TGCGCCAGCGGTCCGGGACTAGAAACCCCTAGCACCTACAATGAGCAGTTCTTC
TRBJ2-7 TRBV7-9 TRBD1 . CASSMRQGSSYEQYF TGTGCCAGCAGTATGAGACAGGGGTCGTCCTACGAGCAGTACTTC
TRBJ2-4 TRBV10-3 TRBD1 few CAISEGTGVNIQYF TGTGCCATCAGTGAGGGGACAGGGGTGAACATTCAGTACTTC
TRBJ2-3 TRBV18 . . CASSPLGVNTDTQYF TGTGCCAGCTCACCATTGGGCGTCAACACAGATACGCAGTATTTT
TRBJ1-6 TRBV4-1 TRBD1 few CASSQPPDRDGSPLHF TGCGCCAGCAGCCAACCACCTGACAGGGACGGGTCACCCCTCCACTTT
TRBJ2-2 TRBV7-3 TRBD2 . CASSSQGSSGYTGELFF TGTGCCAGCAGCTCCCAAGGGTCTAGCGGATACACCGGGGAGCTGTTTTTT
TRBJ2-7 TRBV6-5 . . CASSPTTGPHEQYF TGTGCCAGCAGTCCCACGACAGGTCCACACGAGCAGTACTTC
TRBJ1-1 TRBV5-1 . few CASSLRGIVRWDTEAFF TGCGCCAGCAGCTTGCGAGGGATTGTAAGATGGGACACTGAAGCTTTCTTT
TRBJ1-1 TRBV9 . . CASSRFQGNTEAFF TGTGCCAGCAGCCGATTTCAGGGGAACACTGAAGCTTTCTTT
TRBJ2-5 TRBV20-1 TRBD2 . CSARGLLAGYETQYF TGCAGTGCTAGAGGCCTACTAGCGGGGTATGAGACCCAGTACTTC
TRBJ2-3 TRBV6-2/TRBV6-3 . . CASSIGSFTDTQYF TGTGCCAGCAGCATTGGATCATTCACAGATACGCAGTATTTT
TRBJ1-2 TRBV30 . once CAREGFYGYTF TGTGCCAGAGAAGGGTTCTATGGCTACACCTTC
TRBJ2-7 TRBV12-3/TRBV12-4 . . CASTLLGADEQYF TGTGCCAGCACCCTCCTCGGGGCTGACGAGCAGTACTTC
TRBJ2-1 TRBV6-5 . few CASGPLGRNEQFF TGTGCCAGCGGCCCGTTGGGGAGGAATGAGCAGTTCTTC
TRBJ1-6 TRBV5-1 . few CASSLDYYNSPLHF TGCGCCAGCAGCCTGGATTACTATAATTCACCCCTCCACTTT
TRBJ2-5 TRBV5-6 TRBD1 few CASSFPTGEETQYF TGTGCCAGCAGCTTTCCCACAGGGGAAGAGACCCAGTACTTC
TRBJ2-3 TRBV29-1 . . CSGEGFPGTDTQYF TGCAGCGGAGAGGGGTTCCCGGGCACAGATACGCAGTATTTT
TRBJ2-2 TRBV12-3/TRBV12-4 . few CVSRGGTGELFF TGTGTTAGCAGGGGCGGCACCGGGGAGCTGTTTTTT
TRBJ2-2 TRBV6-1 . . CASSTLLGRYTGELFF TGTGCCAGCAGTACCCTCTTGGGGCGCTACACCGGGGAGCTGTTTTTT
TRBJ1-1 TRBV24-1 TRBD1 . CATSDPGQGRAFF TGTGCCACCAGTGATCCAGGACAGGGGAGGGCTTTCTTT
TRBJ2-7 TRBV7-2 TRBD2 few CASRSGLAGVYEQYF TGTGCCAGCAGATCAGGACTAGCGGGAGTCTACGAGCAGTACTTC